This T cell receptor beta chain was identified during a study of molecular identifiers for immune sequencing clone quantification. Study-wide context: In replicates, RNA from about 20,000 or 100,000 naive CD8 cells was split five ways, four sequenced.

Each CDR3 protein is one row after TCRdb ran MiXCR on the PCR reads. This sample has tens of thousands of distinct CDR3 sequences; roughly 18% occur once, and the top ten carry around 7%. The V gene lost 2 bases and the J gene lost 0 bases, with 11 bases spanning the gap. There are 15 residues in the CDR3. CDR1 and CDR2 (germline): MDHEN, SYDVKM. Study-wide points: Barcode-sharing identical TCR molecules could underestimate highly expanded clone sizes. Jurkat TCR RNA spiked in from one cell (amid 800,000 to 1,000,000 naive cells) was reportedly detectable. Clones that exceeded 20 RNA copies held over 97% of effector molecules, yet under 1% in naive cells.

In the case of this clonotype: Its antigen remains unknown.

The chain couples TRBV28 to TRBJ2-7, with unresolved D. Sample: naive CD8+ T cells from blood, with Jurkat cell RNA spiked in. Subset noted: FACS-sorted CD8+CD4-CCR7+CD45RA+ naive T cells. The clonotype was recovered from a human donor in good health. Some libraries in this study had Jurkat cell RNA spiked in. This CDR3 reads CASSLVGGRSYEQYF. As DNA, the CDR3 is TGTGCCAGCAGTTTAGTTGGCGGACGCTCCTACGAGCAGTACTTC.